The clone carrying this TCR beta chain was seen a handful of times. This sample stems from a study of T cells in Graves' hyperthyroidism and ophthalmopathy. RNA transcripts gave rise to amplified TCR beta CDR3 regions. An initial round of RT-PCR targeting the TCR CDR3 relied on the HTBI primer set. TCRdb re-derived calls from the multiplex PCR reads in MiXCR, one entry per CDR3 protein. The sample consists of about 340,000 distinct CDR3 sequences, roughly 18% of them appearing once. Sequenced sample: blood. This clonotype was obtained from a woman in her fifties or sixties with Graves' hyperthyroidism.

The chain's CDR3 is CASRAGYREILAKNIQYF. The CDR3 bases are TGTGCCAGCAGGGCGGGATACAGGGAAATACTAGCCAAAAACATTCAGTACTTC. The chain has TRBV6-1 and TRBJ2-4; D tentatively fits TRBD1 or TRBD2 (6 bases each). Trimming removed 6 bases from V and 0 bases from J, with 21 bases in between. From germline, CDR1 is MNHNS and CDR2 SASEGT. The CDR3 has 18 residues.